Shown below are 14 T cell receptor beta chains from a single sample sequenced in a study of response to subunit inactivated influenza vaccine (dated by TCRdb to between 2018 and 2020). Sample time point, as interpreted from the label and publication: 45 days after influenza vaccine administration. Library method: RT-PCR. The sequencing machine was an Illumina HiSeq 2500. Using fastp at Q25 and MiXCR, TCRdb reprocessed the public reads and kept productive beta chains. Every entry covers one CDR3 protein and lists the most common genes and DNA from its rows. This sample is represented by fewer than 700,000 distinct CDR3 sequences; around 13% of them were singletons. The leading ten clones occupy about an eighth of the sample. Specimen: PBMCs from blood, collected about 40 days after vaccination. These receptors originate from a man in his forties or fifties who received an inactivated influenza vaccine. Donor details come from another sample of the same person, matched by shared clones.

In this sample, this clonotype turned up a few times. This chain joins TRBV12-3 or TRBV12-4 and TRBJ1-3; D gene uncertain. Trimming took off 3 bases at V and 0 bases at J, with 15 bases between the two ends. The CDR3 is 17 amino acids. This chain's CDR3 is CASSFATGYRSGNTIYF. The CDR3 nucleotides read TGTGCCAGCAGTTTCGCGACGGGGTACCGCTCTGGAAACACCATATATTTT.

This clonotype has only a few counts. The chain carries TRBV4-2 and TRBJ2-6, with D possibly matching TRBD2 (6 bases). The ends were cut back, 4 bases at V and 1 base at J, with 20 bases in the middle. The germline CDR1 and CDR2 sequences are LGHNA and YNFKEQ. The CDR3 runs 19 residues. The CDR3 sequence: CASSPHGGTSGSGANVLTF. CDR3 nucleotide sequence: TGTGCCAGCAGCCCACATGGAGGGACCTCAGGTTCTGGGGCCAACGTCCTGACTTTC.

This clonotype came up many times. The rearrangement joins TRBV6-5 to TRBJ2-3; no definite D call. Germline V lookup: CDR1 MNHEY, CDR2 SVGAGI. This CDR3 contains 14 residues. The V end lost 0 bases, the J end lost 5 bases, and 9 bases lay between the germline ends. The CDR3 sequence is CASSYSSRIDTQYF. CDR3 bases: TGTGCCAGCAGTTACTCGAGTCGGATAGATACGCAGTATTTT.

Ten or more counts support this clonotype. The V call is TRBV5-4, the J call TRBJ2-1; D remains ambiguous. The CDR3 runs to 14 residues. Trimming removed 0 bases from V and 4 bases from J, with 8 bases in between. Germline CDR1 reads SGHNT; CDR2 reads YYREEE (reference sequence). The CDR3: CASSLADRYNEQFF. The CDR3, as DNA: TGTGCCAGCAGCTTGGCTGACCGGTACAATGAGCAGTTCTTC.

This clonotype was detected ten times or more. The chain is built from TRBV4-1 and TRBJ2-7; D not resolved. The V and J ends lost 2 bases and 5 bases respectively, with 4 bases between them. CDR1 and CDR2 from the germline V gene are MGHRA and YSYEKL. The CDR3 runs to 11 residues. DNA for the CDR3: TGCGCCAGCAGCCAACTGGACGAGCAGTACTTC. It specifies CASSQLDEQYF.

This clonotype was seen at least ten times. The V call is TRBV5-1, the J call TRBJ1-4, with D hard to call. V dropped 2 bases and J dropped 4 bases, with 6 bases sitting between them. The CDR3 sequence is 13 residues long. The germline V gene encodes CDR1 SGHRS and CDR2 YFSETQ. The CDR3 here is CASSLGNNEKLFF. CDR3 sequence (DNA): TGCGCCAGCAGCTTAGGAAATAATGAAAAACTGTTTTTT.

J is TRBJ2-7 and V is TRBV28, with D possibly TRBD1 on 5 matching bases. CDR1 and CDR2 from the germline V gene are MDHEN and SYDVKM. CDR3 length: 14 amino acids. The V end was cut by 6 bases, the J end by 4 bases, with 16 bases between. Written as DNA, the CDR3 is TGTGCCAGCAGACTGTCCGGGCAGGGATACGAGCAGTACTTC. Translated, it gives CASRLSGQGYEQYF.

Only a few counts were recorded for this clonotype. The chain joins TRBV4-2 to TRBJ1-2; the D is unclear. The germline V and J ends were trimmed by 0 bases and 1 base, with 6 bases remaining between them. The germline gives CDR1 LGHNA, CDR2 YNFKEQ. The CDR3 is made up of 14 amino acids. The CDR3 loop is CASSQDMLNYGYTF. The DNA for the CDR3 is TGTGCCAGCAGCCAAGATATGCTTAACTATGGCTACACCTTC.

The chain couples TRBV28 to TRBJ1-3; 8 bases are shared with TRBD1. CDR3 length: 13 residues. CDR1 is MDHEN and CDR2 is SYDVKM in the germline V gene. The J segment lost 6 bases and the V segment lost 6 bases, leaving 4 bases of the junction unmatched. The CDR3 loop reads CASRGQAENTIYF. CDR3 nucleotide sequence: TGTGCCAGCAGGGGACAGGCGGAAAACACCATATATTTT.

This clonotype has just a few counts. The gene calls are TRBV5-8 and TRBJ2-5; 10 bases are a match to TRBD1. V lost 4 bases to trimming and J lost 9 bases; unmatched junction nucleotides: 9. Germline V lookup: CDR1 SGHTS, CDR2 YDEGEE. The CDR3 is made up of 14 amino acids. CDR3 protein: CASSGRTGGLAQYF. The CDR3 region has the DNA TGTGCCAGCAGCGGAAGGACAGGGGGTTTGGCCCAGTACTTC.

This clonotype was picked up many times. This CDR3 is CSVEAPETYEQYF. The CDR3 coding sequence is TGCAGCGTTGAAGCCCCCGAAACCTACGAGCAGTACTTC. The chain employs TRBV29-1 and TRBJ2-7, with D hard to call. Trimming shortened V by 1 base and J by 2 bases, and 9 bases separated the two germline ends. Germline assignment: CDR1 SQVTM and CDR2 ANQGSEA. The CDR3 runs 13 residues.

The genes are TRBV20-1 and TRBJ2-7; TRBD2 matches 7 bases. CDR1 DFQATT and CDR2 SNEGSKA come from the germline V gene (reference sequence). Losses at the gene ends were 3 bases for V and 2 bases for J; bases not matched to a gene: 7. The CDR3 has 14 residues. CDR3 sequence reads: CSASTAGLTYEQYF. CDR3 nucleotides: TGCAGTGCTAGTACAGCGGGACTAACCTACGAGCAGTACTTC.

Comment on this clonotype: One junction end disagrees with the germline gene, perhaps due to a read error. CDR3 in amino acids: CACSLLGTGGGSDTQYF. The CDR3 nucleotides are TGTGCCTGCAGTTTACTCGGGACAGGGGGCGGTTCAGATACGCAGTATTTT. This sequence joins TRBV12-3 or TRBV12-4 and TRBJ2-3, with 12 bases identical to TRBD1. The CDR3 is 17 residues long.

The V gene is TRBV3-1, the J gene TRBJ1-1; the D gene is possibly TRBD1 (5 bases). CDR3 length: 17 residues. Germline V gene sequence: CDR1 LGHDT, CDR2 YNNKEL (reference sequence). The V gene lost 0 bases and the J gene lost 1 base, with 15 bases spanning the gap. The CDR3 bases are TGTGCCAGCAGCCAAGATAACCGGCAGGGTACGAACACTGAAGCTTTCTTT. Amino acids: CASSQDNRQGTNTEAFF.